Presented here are 8 T cell receptor beta chains from one specimen sequenced in a study of regulatory T cells in long-lasting Graves disease. Time point noted: persistent/refractory GD, antithyroid drugs over 5 years with positive TRAb. Isolated PBMC RNA provided the starting material for the TCR library. To make TCR beta libraries, researchers used iRepertoire HTBI primers and Arm-PCR of CDR3 regions. TCRdb passed the multiplex PCR reads through MiXCR, listing each CDR3 protein once. This table holds approximately 350,000 distinct CDR3 sequences, roughly 23% found once. Sequenced material: peripheral blood mononuclear cells (PBMCs), taken when the disease was refractory, from a patient treated with antithyroid drugs. Receptors originate from a woman in her forties with Graves disease.

As to this clonotype: Possible read error: a much larger clone is one base away. V gene TRBV6-1 combines with J gene TRBJ1-1, with 7 bases that match TRBD1. This CDR3 comprises 13 residues. CDR1 is MNHNS and CDR2 is SASEGT in the germline V gene. The CDR3, as DNA: TGTGCCAGCACCTCGGACAGGCGGTACGAAGCTTCCTTT. Its protein product is CASTSDRRYEASF.

The V call is TRBV18, the J call TRBJ2-7, with D tentatively TRBD2 (6 bases). V dropped 3 bases and J dropped 3 bases, with 15 bases sitting between them. This CDR3 region has 15 residues. Germline V gives CDR1 KGHSH, CDR2 LQKENI. CDR3 DNA sequence: TGTGCCAGCTCACCGAGGGGCGCGGAGGGCTACGAGCAGTACTTC. Its protein is CASSPRGAEGYEQYF.

This clonotype was found a few times. The chain employs TRBV10-2 and TRBJ2-3, with unresolved D. This CDR3 spans 14 amino acids. V gave up 8 bases and J gave up 2 bases, with 14 bases separating them. The germline CDR1 and CDR2 sequences are WSHSY and SAAADI. For the CDR3, the DNA is TGCGCCAGCGGACGTGGCCATATCACAGATACGCAGTATTTT. Its translation is CASGRGHITDTQYF.

This clonotype was counted many times. This chain connects TRBV12-3 or TRBV12-4 to TRBJ1-5; D is uncertain. The CDR3 loop spans 14 amino acids. The V end lost 4 bases, the J end lost 0 bases, and 7 bases lay between the germline ends. The CDR3 DNA reads as TGTGCCAGCAGTTCAGAATATAGCAATCAGCCCCAGCATTTT. It codes for CASSSEYSNQPQHF.

Only a few counts were recorded for this clonotype. J is TRBJ2-2 and V is TRBV12-3 or TRBV12-4; weak D call: TRBD1 (6 bases). CDR3 length: 13 residues. Trimming cost V 6 bases and J 5 bases, with 10 bases left between them. CDR3 protein: CASSPGTTGELFF. In nucleotides, the CDR3 is TGTGCCAGCAGCCCCGGGACAACCGGGGAGCTGTTTTTT.

This clonotype was observed at least ten times. V and J are TRBV12-3 or TRBV12-4 and TRBJ1-3, with no clear D. This CDR3 has 15 amino acids. V shed 2 bases and J shed 9 bases, with 17 bases lying between them. In DNA, the CDR3 is TGTGCCAGCAGTTTATTCCCCAATTCAGCGCTCACCATATATTTT. Its translation is CASSLFPNSALTIYF.

This clonotype appeared a few times. A read error may explain this, as a much larger clone is one base away. The chain employs TRBV2 and TRBJ2-5; TRBD2 agrees at 7 bases. Germline V lookup: CDR1 SNHLY, CDR2 FYNNEI. The V and J ends lost 6 bases and 6 bases, in that order; junction bases with no gene match: 10. The CDR3 sequence is 14 residues long. The CDR3 DNA sequence: TGTGCCAGCAGGGGGACTGGCGGGAGTCAGACCCAGTACTTC. Translated, it gives CASRGTGGSQTQYF.

This chain links TRBV19 with TRBJ2-7, with unresolved D. The V end was cut by 3 bases, the J end by 6 bases, with 24 bases between. Germline-derived CDR1 and CDR2 are LNHDA and SQIVND (reference sequence). This CDR3 spans 17 amino acids. The chain's CDR3 is CASSIMRPDGTSGEQYF. CDR3 DNA: TGTGCCAGTAGTATTATGCGACCGGACGGCACCTCGGGCGAGCAGTACTTC.